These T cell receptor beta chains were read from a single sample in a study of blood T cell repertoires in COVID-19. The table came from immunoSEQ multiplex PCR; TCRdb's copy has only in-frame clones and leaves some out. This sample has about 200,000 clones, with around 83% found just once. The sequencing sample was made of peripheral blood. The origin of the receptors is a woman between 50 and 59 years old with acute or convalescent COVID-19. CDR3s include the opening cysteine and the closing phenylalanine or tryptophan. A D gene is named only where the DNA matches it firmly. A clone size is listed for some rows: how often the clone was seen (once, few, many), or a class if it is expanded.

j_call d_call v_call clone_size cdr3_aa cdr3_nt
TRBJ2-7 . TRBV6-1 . CASSEQGTAYEQYF TGTGCCAGCAGTGAACAGGGGACGGCGTACGAGCAGTACTTC
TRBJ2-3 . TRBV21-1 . CASSWDRANLGADTQYF TGTGCCAGCAGCTGGGACAGGGCAAATTTAGGGGCAGATACGCAGTATTTT
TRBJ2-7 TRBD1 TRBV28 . CASSLLRGQGFDEQYF TGTGCCAGCAGTTTATTAAGGGGACAGGGTTTCGACGAGCAGTACTTC
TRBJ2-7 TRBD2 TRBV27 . CASRKVAGVYEQYF TGTGCCAGCAGGAAGGTAGCGGGAGTGTACGAGCAGTACTTC
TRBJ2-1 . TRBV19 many CASSTGQSSYNEQFF TGTGCCAGTAGTACCGGACAAAGCTCCTACAATGAGCAGTTCTTC
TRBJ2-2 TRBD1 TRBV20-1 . CSASGTGGTGELFF TGCAGTGCTAGTGGGACAGGGGGCACCGGGGAGCTGTTTTTT
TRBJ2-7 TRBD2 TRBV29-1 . CSVEGGTSGSYEQYF TGCAGCGTTGAAGGAGGGACTAGCGGCTCCTACGAGCAGTACTTC
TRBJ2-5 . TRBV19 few CASSLGETQYF TGTGCCAGTAGCCTTGGCGAGACCCAGTACTTC
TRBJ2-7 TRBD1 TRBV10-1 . CASLLNRDRANEQYF TGCGCCAGCCTCCTAAATCGGGACAGGGCCAACGAGCAGTACTTC
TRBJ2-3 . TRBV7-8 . CASHGLTDTQYF TGTGCCAGCCATGGCCTGACAGATACGCAGTATTTT
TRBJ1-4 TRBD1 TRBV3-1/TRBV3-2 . CASSQSPGQVFF TGTGCCAGCAGTCAAAGCCCGGGACAGGTGTTTTTT
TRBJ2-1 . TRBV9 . CASSVASSNINEQFF TGTGCCAGCAGCGTAGCTAGTTCGAATATCAATGAGCAGTTCTTC
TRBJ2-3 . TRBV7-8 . CASSLASHSTDTQYF TGTGCCAGCAGCTTAGCTAGCCACAGCACAGATACGCAGTATTTT
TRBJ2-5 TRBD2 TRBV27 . CASSPRTSGRAMETQYF TGTGCCAGCAGTCCCCGGACTAGCGGGAGGGCCATGGAGACCCAGTACTTC
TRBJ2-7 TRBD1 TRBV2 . CASSEDRGRTDEQYF TGTGCCAGCAGTGAAGACAGGGGCCGGACTGACGAGCAGTACTTC
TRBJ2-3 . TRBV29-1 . CSVSPGVRDTQYF TGCAGCGTATCTCCGGGAGTAAGGGATACGCAGTATTTT
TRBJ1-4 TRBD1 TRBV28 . CASRRDRVGGLFF TGTGCCAGCAGACGCGACAGGGTAGGAGGACTGTTTTTT
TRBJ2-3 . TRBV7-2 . CASSLDIAEDTQYF TGTGCCAGCAGCTTGGACATAGCGGAAGATACGCAGTATTTT
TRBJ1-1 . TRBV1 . CTSNTGQGNTEAFF TGCACCAGCAACACGGGACAGGGGAACACTGAAGCTTTCTTT
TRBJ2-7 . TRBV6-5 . CASSYMDSAYEQYF TGTGCCAGCAGTTACATGGACTCTGCCTACGAGCAGTACTTC
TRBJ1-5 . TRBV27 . CASSYGQYSNQPQHF TGTGCCAGCAGCTACGGACAGTATAGCAATCAGCCCCAGCATTTT
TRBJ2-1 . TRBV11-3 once CASSSASTAHEQFF TGTGCCAGCAGCTCAGCGAGTACGGCTCATGAGCAGTTCTTC
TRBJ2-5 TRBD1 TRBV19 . CASSTGQGMETQYF TGTGCCAGTAGTACGGGACAGGGGATGGAGACCCAGTACTTC
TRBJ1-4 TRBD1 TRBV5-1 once CASSLEGQDNEKLFF TGCGCCAGCAGTCTAGAGGGACAGGATAATGAAAAACTGTTTTTT
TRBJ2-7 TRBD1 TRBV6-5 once CASRGQGAREQYF TGTGCCAGCAGGGGGCAGGGGGCCCGCGAGCAGTACTTC